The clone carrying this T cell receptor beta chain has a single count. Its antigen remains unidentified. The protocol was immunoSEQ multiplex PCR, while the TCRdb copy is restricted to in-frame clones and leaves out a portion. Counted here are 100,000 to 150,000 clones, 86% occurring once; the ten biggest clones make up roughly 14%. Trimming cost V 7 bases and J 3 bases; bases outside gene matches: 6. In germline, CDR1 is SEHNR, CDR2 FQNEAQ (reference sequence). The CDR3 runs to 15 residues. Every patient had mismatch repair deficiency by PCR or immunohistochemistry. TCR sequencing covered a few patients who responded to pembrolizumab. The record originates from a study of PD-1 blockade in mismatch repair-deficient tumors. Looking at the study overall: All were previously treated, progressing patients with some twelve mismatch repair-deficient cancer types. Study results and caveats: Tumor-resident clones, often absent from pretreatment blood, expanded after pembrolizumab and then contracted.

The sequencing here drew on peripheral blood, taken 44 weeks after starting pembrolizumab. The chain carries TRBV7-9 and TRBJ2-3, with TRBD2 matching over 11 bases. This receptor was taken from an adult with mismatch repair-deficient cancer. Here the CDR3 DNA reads TGTGCCAGCACCCCCGGGACTAGCGGAACAGATACGCAGTATTTT. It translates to CASTPGTSGTDTQYF. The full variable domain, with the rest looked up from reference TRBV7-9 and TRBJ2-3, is DTGVSQNPRHKITKRGQNVTFRCDPISEHNRLYWYRQTLGQGPEFLTYFQNEAQLEKSRLLSDRFSAERPKGSFSTLEIQRTEQGDSAMYLCASTPGTSGTDTQYFGPGTRLTVL.